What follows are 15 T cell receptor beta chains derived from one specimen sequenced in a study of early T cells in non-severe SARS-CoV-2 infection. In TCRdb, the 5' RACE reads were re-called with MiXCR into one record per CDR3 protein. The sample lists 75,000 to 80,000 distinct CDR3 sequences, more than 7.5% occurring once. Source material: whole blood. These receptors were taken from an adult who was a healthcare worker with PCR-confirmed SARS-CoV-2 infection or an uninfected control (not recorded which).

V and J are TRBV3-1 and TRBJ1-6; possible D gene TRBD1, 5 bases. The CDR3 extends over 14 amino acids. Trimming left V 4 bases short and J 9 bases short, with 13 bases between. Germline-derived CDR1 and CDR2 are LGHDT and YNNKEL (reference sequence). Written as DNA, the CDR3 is TGTGCCAGCAGCCCCACCGACAGTTCTTCACCCCTCCACTTT. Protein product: CASSPTDSSSPLHF.

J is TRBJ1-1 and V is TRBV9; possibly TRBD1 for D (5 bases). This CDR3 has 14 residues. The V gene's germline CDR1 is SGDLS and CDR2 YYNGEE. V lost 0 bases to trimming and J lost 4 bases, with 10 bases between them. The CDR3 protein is CASSVVGGGTEAFF. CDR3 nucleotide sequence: TGTGCCAGCAGCGTAGTGGGCGGGGGCACTGAAGCTTTCTTT. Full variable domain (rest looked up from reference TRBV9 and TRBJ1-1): DSGVTQTPKHLITATGQRVTLRCSPRSGDLSVYWYQQSLDQGLQFLIQYYNGEERAKGNILERFSAQQFPDLHSELNLSSLELGDSALYFCASSVVGGGTEAFFGQGTRLTVV.

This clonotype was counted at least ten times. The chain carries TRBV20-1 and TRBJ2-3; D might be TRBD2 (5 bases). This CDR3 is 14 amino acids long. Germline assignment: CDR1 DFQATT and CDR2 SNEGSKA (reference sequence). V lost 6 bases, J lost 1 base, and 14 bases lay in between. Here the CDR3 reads CSAKGVPGTDTQYF. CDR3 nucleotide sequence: TGCAGTGCCAAGGGAGTTCCCGGCACAGATACGCAGTATTTT.

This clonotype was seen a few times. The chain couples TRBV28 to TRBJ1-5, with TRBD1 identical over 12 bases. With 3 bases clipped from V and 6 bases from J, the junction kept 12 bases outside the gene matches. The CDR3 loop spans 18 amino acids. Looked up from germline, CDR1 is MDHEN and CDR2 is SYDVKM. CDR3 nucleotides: TGTGCCAGCAGTTTGTTAGGGACAGGGGGCGAGTCTGGTCAGCCCCAGCATTTT. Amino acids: CASSLLGTGGESGQPQHF.

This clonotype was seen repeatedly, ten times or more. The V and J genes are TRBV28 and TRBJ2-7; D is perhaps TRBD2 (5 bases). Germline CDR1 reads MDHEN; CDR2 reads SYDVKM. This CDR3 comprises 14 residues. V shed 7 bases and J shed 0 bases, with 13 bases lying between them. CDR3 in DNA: TGTGCCAGCACCAGTGGAGGTAGCTCCTACGAGCAGTACTTC. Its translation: CASTSGGSSYEQYF.

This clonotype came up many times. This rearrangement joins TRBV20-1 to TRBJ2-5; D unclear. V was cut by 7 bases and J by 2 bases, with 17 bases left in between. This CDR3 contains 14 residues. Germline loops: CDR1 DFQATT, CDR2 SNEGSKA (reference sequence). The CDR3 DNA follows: TGCAGTGTGGATAGGCAGACTTTTCAAGAGACCCAGTACTTC. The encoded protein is CSVDRQTFQETQYF.

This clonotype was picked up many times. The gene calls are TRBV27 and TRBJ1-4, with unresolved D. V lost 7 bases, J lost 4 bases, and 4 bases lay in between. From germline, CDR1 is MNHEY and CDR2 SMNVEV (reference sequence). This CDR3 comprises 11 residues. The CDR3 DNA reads TGTGCCAGCAAGGGTAATGAAAAACTGTTTTTT. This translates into CASKGNEKLFF.

The CDR3 DNA reads TGTGCCATCAGTGAGTGGAGCGGCACCGGGGAGCTGTTTTTT. It codes for CAISEWSGTGELFF. The chain recombines TRBV10-3 with TRBJ2-2; D is perhaps TRBD2 (5 bases). This CDR3 region has 14 residues. CDR1 ENHRY and CDR2 SYGVKD come from the germline V gene. Trimming removed 1 base from V and 4 bases from J, with 7 bases in between.

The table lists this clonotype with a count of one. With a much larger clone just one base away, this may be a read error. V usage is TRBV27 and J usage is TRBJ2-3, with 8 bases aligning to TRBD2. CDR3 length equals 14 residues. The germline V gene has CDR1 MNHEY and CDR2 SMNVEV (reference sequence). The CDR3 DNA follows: TGTGCCAGCGGTTTTGTGCGGGAGGCGAATACGCAGTATTTT. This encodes CASGFVREANTQYF.

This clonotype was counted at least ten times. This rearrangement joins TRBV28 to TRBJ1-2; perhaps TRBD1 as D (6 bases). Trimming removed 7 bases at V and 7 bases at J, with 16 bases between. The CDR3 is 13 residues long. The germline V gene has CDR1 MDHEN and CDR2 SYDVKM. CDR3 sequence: CASTLGDIGGYTF. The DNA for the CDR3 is TGTGCCAGCACCCTGGGGGACATAGGTGGCTACACCTTC.

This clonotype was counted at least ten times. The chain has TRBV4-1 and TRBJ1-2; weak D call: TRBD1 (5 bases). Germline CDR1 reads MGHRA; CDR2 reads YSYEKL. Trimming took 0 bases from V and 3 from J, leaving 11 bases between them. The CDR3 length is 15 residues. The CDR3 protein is CASSQEGGRHYGYTF. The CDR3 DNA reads TGCGCCAGCAGCCAAGAGGGGGGACGGCACTATGGCTACACCTTC.

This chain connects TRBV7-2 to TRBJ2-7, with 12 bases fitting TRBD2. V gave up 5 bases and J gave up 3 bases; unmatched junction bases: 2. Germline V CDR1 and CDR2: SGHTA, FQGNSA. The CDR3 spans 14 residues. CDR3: CASSGLAGNYEQYF. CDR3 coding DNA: TGTGCCAGCAGCGGACTAGCGGGAAACTACGAGCAGTACTTC.

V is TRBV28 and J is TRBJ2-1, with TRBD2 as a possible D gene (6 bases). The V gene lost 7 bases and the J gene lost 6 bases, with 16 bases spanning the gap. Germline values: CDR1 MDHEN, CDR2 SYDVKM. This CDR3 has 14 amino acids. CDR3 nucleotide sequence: TGTGCCAGCACCCCGGCGGGGTTCGTCAATGAGCAGTTCTTC. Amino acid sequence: CASTPAGFVNEQFF.

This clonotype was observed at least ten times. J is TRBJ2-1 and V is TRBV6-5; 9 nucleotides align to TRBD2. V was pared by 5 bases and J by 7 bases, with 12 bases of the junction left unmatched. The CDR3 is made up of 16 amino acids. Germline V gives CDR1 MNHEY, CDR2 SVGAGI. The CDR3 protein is CASSQRRLAAGNEQFF. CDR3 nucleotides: TGTGCCAGCAGTCAACGCCGACTAGCGGCTGGGAATGAGCAGTTCTTC.

In DNA, the CDR3 is TGCAGTGCCAGACTAGCGGGAGAGGGGGATACGCAGTATTTT. Translation: CSARLAGEGDTQYF. The chain has TRBV20-1 and TRBJ2-3; 12 positions match TRBD2. Germline V gene data show CDR1 as DFQATT and CDR2 as SNEGSKA (reference sequence). The junction had 7 bases not matched to a gene; V was cut back by 6 bases and J by 6 bases. The CDR3 contains 14 residues.